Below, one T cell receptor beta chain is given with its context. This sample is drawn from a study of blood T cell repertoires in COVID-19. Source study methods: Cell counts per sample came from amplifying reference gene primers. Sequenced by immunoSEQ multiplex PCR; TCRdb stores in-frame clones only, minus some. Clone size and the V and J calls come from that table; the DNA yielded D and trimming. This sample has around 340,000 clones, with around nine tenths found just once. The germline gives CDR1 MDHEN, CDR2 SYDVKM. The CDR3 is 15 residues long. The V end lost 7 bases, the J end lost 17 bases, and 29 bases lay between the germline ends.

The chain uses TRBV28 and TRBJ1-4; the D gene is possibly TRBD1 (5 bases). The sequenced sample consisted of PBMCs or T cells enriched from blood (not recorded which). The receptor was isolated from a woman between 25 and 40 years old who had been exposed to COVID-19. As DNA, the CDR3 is TGTGCCAGCACTTCCGGCGGGGCAATAATGAAAAACCACTTTTTT. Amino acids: CASTSGGAIMKNHFF.